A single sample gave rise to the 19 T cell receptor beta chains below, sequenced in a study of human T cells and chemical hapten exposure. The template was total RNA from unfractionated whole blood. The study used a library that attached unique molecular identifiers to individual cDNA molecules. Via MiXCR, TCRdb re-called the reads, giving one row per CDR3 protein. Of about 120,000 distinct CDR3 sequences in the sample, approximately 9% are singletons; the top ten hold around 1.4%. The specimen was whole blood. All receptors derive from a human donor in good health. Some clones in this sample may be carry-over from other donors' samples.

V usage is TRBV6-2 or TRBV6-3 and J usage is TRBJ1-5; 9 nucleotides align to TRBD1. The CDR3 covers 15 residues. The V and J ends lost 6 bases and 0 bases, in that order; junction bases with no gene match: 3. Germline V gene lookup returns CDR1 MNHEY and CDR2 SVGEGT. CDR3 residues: CASSRTGDSNQPQHF. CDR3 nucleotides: TGTGCCAGCAGCCGGACAGGGGATAGCAATCAGCCCCAGCATTTT.

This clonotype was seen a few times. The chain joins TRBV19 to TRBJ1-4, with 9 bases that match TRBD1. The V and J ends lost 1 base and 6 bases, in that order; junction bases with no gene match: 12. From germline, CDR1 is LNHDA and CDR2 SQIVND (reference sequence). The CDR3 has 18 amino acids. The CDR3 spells CASSIAGDRASTYEKLFF. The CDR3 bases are TGTGCCAGTAGTATAGCGGGGGACAGGGCGTCTACTTATGAAAAACTGTTTTTT. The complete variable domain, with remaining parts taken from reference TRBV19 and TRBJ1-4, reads DGGITQSPKYLFRKEGQNVTLSCEQNLNHDAMYWYRQDPGQGLRLIYYSQIVNDFQKGDIAEGYSVSREKKESFPLTVTSAQKNPTAFYLCASSIAGDRASTYEKLFFGSGTQLSVL.

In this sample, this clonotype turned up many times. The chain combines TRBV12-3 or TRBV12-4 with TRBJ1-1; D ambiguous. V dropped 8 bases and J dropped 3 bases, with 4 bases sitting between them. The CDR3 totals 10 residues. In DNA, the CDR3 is TGTGCCAGCGGGGACACTGAAGCTTTCTTT. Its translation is CASGDTEAFF.

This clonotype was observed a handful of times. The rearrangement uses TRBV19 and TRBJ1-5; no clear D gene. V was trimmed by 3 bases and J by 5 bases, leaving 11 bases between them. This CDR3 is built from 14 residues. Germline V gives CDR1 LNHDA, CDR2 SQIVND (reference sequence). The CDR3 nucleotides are TGTGCCAGTAGTATGCAAGGGCCCCATCAGCCCCAGCATTTT. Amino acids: CASSMQGPHQPQHF.

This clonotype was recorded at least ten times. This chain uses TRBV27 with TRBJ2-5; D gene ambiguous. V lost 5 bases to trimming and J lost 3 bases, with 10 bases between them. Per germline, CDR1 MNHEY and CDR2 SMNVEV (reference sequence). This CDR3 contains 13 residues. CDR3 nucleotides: TGTGCCAGCAGTGGGAACCCTAAAGAGACCCAGTACTTC. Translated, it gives CASSGNPKETQYF.

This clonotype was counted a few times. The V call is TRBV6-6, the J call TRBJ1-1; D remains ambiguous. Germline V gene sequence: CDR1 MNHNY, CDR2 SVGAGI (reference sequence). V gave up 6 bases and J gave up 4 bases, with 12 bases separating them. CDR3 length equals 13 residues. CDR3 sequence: CASRERQGTEAFF. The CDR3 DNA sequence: TGTGCCAGCAGGGAACGTCAAGGCACTGAAGCTTTCTTT.

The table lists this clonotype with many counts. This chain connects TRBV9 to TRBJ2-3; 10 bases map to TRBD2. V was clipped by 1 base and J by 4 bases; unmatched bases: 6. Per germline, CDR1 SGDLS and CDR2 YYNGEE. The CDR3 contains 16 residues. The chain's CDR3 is CASSVSGTSDSDTQYF. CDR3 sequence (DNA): TGTGCCAGCAGCGTATCCGGGACTAGCGACTCAGATACGCAGTATTTT.

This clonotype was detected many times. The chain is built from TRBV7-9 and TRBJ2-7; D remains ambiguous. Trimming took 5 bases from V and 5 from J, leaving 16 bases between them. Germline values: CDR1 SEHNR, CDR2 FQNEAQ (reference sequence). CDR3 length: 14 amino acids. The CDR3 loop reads CASSKGLPGHEQYF. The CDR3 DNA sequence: TGTGCCAGCAGCAAGGGTCTGCCTGGCCACGAGCAGTACTTC.

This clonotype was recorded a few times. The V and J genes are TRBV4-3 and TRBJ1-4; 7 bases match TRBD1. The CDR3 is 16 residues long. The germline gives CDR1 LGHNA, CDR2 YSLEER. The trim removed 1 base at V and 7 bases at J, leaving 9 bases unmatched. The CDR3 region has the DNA TGCGCCAGCAGCCAAGCAGAGGGGGCTAGTGGTGAAAAACTGTTTTTT. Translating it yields CASSQAEGASGEKLFF.

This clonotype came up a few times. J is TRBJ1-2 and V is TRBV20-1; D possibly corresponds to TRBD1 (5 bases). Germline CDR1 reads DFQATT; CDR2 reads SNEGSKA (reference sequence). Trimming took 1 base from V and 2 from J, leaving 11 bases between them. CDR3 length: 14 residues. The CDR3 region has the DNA TGCAGTGCTAGAGCCCAGACAGAGAACTATGGCTACACCTTC. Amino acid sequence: CSARAQTENYGYTF.

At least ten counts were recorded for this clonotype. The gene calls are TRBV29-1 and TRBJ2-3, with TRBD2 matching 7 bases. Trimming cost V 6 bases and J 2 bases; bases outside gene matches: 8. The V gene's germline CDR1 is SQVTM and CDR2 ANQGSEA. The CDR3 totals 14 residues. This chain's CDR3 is CSVLLAALTDTQYF. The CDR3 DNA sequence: TGCAGCGTCCTGCTAGCGGCCCTCACAGATACGCAGTATTTT.

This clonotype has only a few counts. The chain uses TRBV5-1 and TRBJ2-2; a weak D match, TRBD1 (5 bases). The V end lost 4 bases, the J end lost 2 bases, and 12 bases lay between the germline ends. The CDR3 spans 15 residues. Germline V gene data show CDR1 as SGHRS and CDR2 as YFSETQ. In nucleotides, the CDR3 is TGCGCCAGCAGCACCGCGACAGCTAACACCGGGGAGCTGTTTTTT. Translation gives CASSTATANTGELFF.

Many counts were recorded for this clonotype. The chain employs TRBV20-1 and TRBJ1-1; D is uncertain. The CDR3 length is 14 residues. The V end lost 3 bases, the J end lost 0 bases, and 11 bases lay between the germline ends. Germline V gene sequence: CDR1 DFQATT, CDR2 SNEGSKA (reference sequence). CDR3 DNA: TGCAGTGCTAGTAGGGTTATGATGAACACTGAAGCTTTCTTT. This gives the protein CSASRVMMNTEAFF.

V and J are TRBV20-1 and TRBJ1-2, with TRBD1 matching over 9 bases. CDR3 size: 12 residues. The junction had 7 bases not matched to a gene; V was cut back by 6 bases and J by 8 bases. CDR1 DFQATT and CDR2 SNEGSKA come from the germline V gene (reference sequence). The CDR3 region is CSALGQGGGYTF. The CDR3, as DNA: TGCAGTGCGCTGGGACAGGGAGGAGGCTACACCTTC.

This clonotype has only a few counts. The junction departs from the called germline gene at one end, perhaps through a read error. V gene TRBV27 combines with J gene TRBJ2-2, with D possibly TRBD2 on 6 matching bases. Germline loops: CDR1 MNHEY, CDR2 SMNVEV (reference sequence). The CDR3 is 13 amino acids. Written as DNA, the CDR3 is TGTGCCAGCAGTCTAGGTCGGGCCGCGGGACGAGTTTTT. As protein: CASSLGRAAGRVF.

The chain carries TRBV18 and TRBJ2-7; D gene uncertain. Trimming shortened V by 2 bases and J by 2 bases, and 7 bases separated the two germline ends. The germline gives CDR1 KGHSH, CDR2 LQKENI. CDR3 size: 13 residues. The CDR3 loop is CASSPTDTYEQYF. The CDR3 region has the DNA TGTGCCAGCTCACCAACGGATACCTACGAGCAGTACTTC.

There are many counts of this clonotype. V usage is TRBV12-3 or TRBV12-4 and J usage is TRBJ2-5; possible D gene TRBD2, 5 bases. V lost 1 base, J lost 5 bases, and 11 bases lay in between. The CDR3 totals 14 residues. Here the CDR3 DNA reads TGTGCCAGCAGTTTAGGGTTCGGGGAGGAGACCCAGTACTTC. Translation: CASSLGFGEETQYF.

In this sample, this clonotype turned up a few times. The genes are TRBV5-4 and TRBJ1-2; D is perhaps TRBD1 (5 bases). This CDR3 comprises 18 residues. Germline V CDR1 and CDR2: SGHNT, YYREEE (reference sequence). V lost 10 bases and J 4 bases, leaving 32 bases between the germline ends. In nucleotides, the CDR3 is TGTGCCTTTCTGACCGAGCGCGGCAGGGTATCTTGGGGCTATGGCTACACCTTC. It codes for CAFLTERGRVSWGYGYTF.

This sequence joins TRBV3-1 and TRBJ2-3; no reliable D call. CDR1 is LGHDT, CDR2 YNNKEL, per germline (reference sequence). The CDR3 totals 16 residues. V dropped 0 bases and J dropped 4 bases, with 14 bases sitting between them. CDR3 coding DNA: TGTGCCAGCAGCCAAGACAGAAAACGTGTCCCAGATACGCAGTATTTT. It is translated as CASSQDRKRVPDTQYF.